The clone carrying this T cell receptor delta chain has a count of ten or more. Its matching antigen is unknown. With only one base between it and a far larger clone, this is likely a read error. The same CDR3 is also encoded by other DNA sequences in this sample. These data belong to a study of γδ T cells in repeated Plasmodium falciparum infection. Study-wide background: The natural-infection arm compared Malian children under seasonal malaria with matched Australian children. Sampling occurred at baseline, pre-infection for selected infections, and 21 days post-infection.

Study-wide points: In Vdelta2-negative, largely Vdelta1+, gammadelta repertoires, repeated controlled infections appeared to drive clonal selection waves. Many TCRgamma sequences overlapped between individuals in stable Vgamma9/Vdelta2+ repertoires.

The CDR3 is 21 amino acids. Per the germline V gene, CDR1 is GEAIGNYY and CDR2 is EKD. Flow sorting of PBMC yielded separate Vgamma9/Vdelta2+ and Vdelta2-negative gammadelta T cell populations for bulk repertoire analysis. TCRdb re-analyzed the multiplex PCR reads via CATT. Here the sample spans approximately 50,000 delta-chain clones, around 2% being singletons. The sample taken for sequencing was gamma-delta T cells from blood. V gene TRDV2 combines with J gene TRDJ1; 11 bases fit TRDD3. No J gene was available from TCRdb, and it was assigned here by a germline match of the DNA. This sequence was found in a pool of human donors (malaria-infected and uninfected, not separated). The DNA of the CDR3 is TGTGCCTGTGACACCGAAAGGGTTCTTACTGGGGGATATCCGTACACCGACAAACTCATCTTT. It translates to CACDTERVLTGGYPYTDKLIF.